Given below is one T cell receptor beta chain in context. The antigen remains unidentified. The sample belongs to a study of monozygotic twins with inflammatory bowel disease. Whole-study findings and limits: Among twins, concordant and discordant pairs did not differ in repertoire similarity, possibly from limited power. Immunosuppressive treatments differing between patients may have added repertoire variability.

The germline V gene has CDR1 DFQATT and CDR2 SNEGSKA (reference sequence). CDR3 size: 15 residues. Added by template switching were UMIs that each held a 6-nucleotide sample barcode. With the 5' RACE reads reprocessed, TCRdb shows one record per CDR3 protein and no DNA. The specimen's table records around 400,000 distinct CDR3 sequences. This TCR was sampled from a human donor with ulcerative colitis or Crohn's disease, or a healthy co-twin of an affected twin (not recorded which). The chain combines TRBV20-1 with TRBJ2-7; TCRdb proposes TRBD2, but this gene call is untestable without DNA. Sequenced material: blood. The CDR3: CSAKYGRSGPYEQYF.